These T cell receptor beta chains were read from a single sample in a study of blood T cell repertoires in COVID-19. Some clones are missing from TCRdb's copy, which holds only in-frame ones; the method was immunoSEQ multiplex PCR. The data show 300,000 to 400,000 clones, roughly 88% seen once. The sequenced material came from peripheral blood. These receptors all come from a woman aged 25 to 39 with COVID-19, enrolled during active disease. CDR3s include the opening cysteine and the closing phenylalanine or tryptophan. D genes are given only for firm matches. For some rows the clone size is stated as once, few or many, or as a class when expanded; others skip it.

TRBD2,NA,TRBJ2-1,TRBV6-5,CASSWTSGIGNEQFF,TGTGCCAGCAGTTGGACTAGCGGGATCGGAAATGAGCAGTTCTTC
TRBD2,NA,TRBJ2-6,TRBV7-9,CASSLGEGSSGANVLTF,TGTGCCAGCAGCTTAGGGGAGGGAAGCTCTGGGGCCAACGTCCTGACTTTC
TRBD2,NA,TRBJ2-1,TRBV3-1/TRBV3-2,CASSQGVRLAGHNEQFF,TGTGCCAGCAGCCAAGGCGTTCGGCTAGCGGGACACAATGAGCAGTTCTTC
NA,NA,TRBJ2-7,TRBV9,CASSPWPPSYEQYF,TGTGCCAGCAGCCCCTGGCCTCCCTCCTACGAGCAGTACTTC
NA,NA,TRBJ1-3,TRBV6-5,CASSYSQGTGNTIYF,TGTGCCAGCAGTTACTCGCAGGGAACTGGAAACACCATATATTTT
TRBD1,once,TRBJ1-5,TRBV19,CASSIGQAGQPQHF,TGTGCCAGTAGTATTGGACAGGCGGGTCAGCCCCAGCATTTT
NA,NA,TRBJ2-5,TRBV28,CASSKSGLRETQYF,TGTGCCAGCAGCAAATCGGGACTCCGAGAGACCCAGTACTTC
NA,many,TRBJ2-3,TRBV19,CASSIGGTVTDTQYF,TGTGCCAGTAGTATTGGGGGGACAGTCACAGATACGCAGTATTTT
NA,NA,TRBJ1-1,TRBV12-5,CASGLASNTEAFF,TGTGCTAGTGGTTTGGCCTCGAACACTGAAGCTTTCTTT
NA,NA,TRBJ1-1,TRBV6-1,CASSEVPGPNLDTEAFF,TGTGCCAGCAGTGAAGTCCCAGGGCCCAACTTAGACACTGAAGCTTTCTTT
NA,NA,TRBJ2-7,TRBV28,CASSSEEEQGYYEQYF,TGTGCCAGCAGTTCAGAAGAGGAACAGGGCTACTACGAGCAGTACTTC
TRBD2,NA,TRBJ2-5,TRBV28,CASSPRLARETQYF,TGTGCCAGCAGCCCCAGACTAGCAAGAGAGACCCAGTACTTC
TRBD1,once,TRBJ2-5,TRBV15,CATSRDGTGKTETQYF,TGTGCCACCAGCAGAGACGGGACAGGGAAGACAGAGACCCAGTACTTC
NA,NA,TRBJ2-7,TRBV2,CASRAGSYEQYF,TGTGCCAGCAGGGCAGGATCCTACGAGCAGTACTTC
TRBD1,NA,TRBJ1-2,TRBV9,CASSVYQGAIRGYTF,TGTGCCAGCAGCGTATATCAGGGGGCGATCCGGGGCTACACCTTC
NA,NA,TRBJ1-3,TRBV7-8,CASSLGQIFSGNTIYF,TGTGCCAGCAGCTTAGGTCAGATTTTCTCTGGAAACACCATATATTTT
NA,NA,TRBJ2-7,TRBV2,CASMPVTGTTPYEQYF,TGTGCCAGCATGCCCGTTACCGGGACAACCCCCTACGAGCAGTACTTC
TRBD1,NA,TRBJ1-2,TRBV28,CASSSSTGGNYGYTF,TGTGCCAGCAGTTCGTCGACAGGGGGTAACTATGGCTACACCTTC
TRBD2,NA,TRBJ2-5,TRBV10-1,CASSERDRGVAGTETQYF,TGCGCCAGCAGTGAAAGGGACCGAGGAGTAGCGGGAACAGAGACCCAGTACTTC
TRBD1,NA,TRBJ1-2,TRBV7-2,CASDSGTGGIYGYTF,TGTGCCAGCGACTCCGGGACAGGGGGCATCTATGGCTACACCTTC
TRBD1,NA,TRBJ1-2,TRBV27,CASRSTGAGGYTF,TGTGCCAGCAGATCCACAGGGGCAGGAGGCTACACCTTC
NA,NA,TRBJ2-7,TRBV7-9,CASTSTGSSYEQYF,TGTGCCAGCACATCGACGGGTTCCTCCTACGAGCAGTACTTC
NA,NA,TRBJ1-6,TRBV2,CASKLEARSPHF,TGTGCCAGCAAGTTGGAAGCACGTAGCCCCCACTTT
NA,NA,TRBJ2-7,TRBV5-1,CASSLGGSDSYEQYF,TGCGCCAGCAGCTTGGGGGGCAGCGACTCCTACGAGCAGTACTTC
NA,NA,TRBJ1-2,TRBV27,CASSPLTGGGSYGYTF,TGTGCCAGCAGTCCCCTAACGGGGGGCGGTAGCTATGGCTACACCTTC
NA,medium-sized,TRBJ2-5,TRBV10-3,CAISESVSKGAETQYF,TGTGCCATCAGTGAGTCGGTTTCAAAGGGAGCAGAGACCCAGTACTTC
NA,NA,TRBJ1-1,TRBV28,CASSTQTTGKREAFF,TGTGCCAGCAGTACCCAAACTACAGGGAAGAGAGAAGCTTTCTTT
TRBD2,NA,TRBJ2-7,TRBV7-6,CASSRFLAGGSYEQYF,TGTGCCAGCAGCCGGTTCCTAGCGGGAGGCAGCTACGAGCAGTACTTC
NA,NA,TRBJ1-4,TRBV19,CASSIISTNEKLFF,TGTGCCAGTAGTATTATTTCAACTAATGAAAAACTGTTTTTT
TRBD1,NA,TRBJ1-2,TRBV27,CASSFLPGQGTGYTF,TGTGCCAGCAGTTTCTTACCGGGACAGGGGACCGGCTACACCTTC
NA,NA,TRBJ1-2,TRBV7-2,CASSYFILRKSYGYTF,TGTGCCAGCAGCTACTTTATACTCCGAAAGTCCTATGGCTACACCTTC
NA,NA,TRBJ1-5,TRBV4-1,CASSQGLGGSNQPQHF,TGCGCCAGCAGCCAAGGGTTAGGGGGTAGCAATCAGCCCCAGCATTTT
TRBD1,NA,TRBJ2-5,TRBV29-1,CSVLDRESPQETQYF,TGCAGCGTTCTCGACAGGGAAAGCCCTCAAGAGACCCAGTACTTC
TRBD2,once,TRBJ2-3,TRBV15,CATSRETSRRTDTQYF,TGTGCCACCAGCAGAGAGACTAGCCGTCGCACAGATACGCAGTATTTT
NA,few,TRBJ2-1,TRBV21-1,CASSKEIQVQFF,TGTGCCAGCAGCAAAGAGATTCAGGTCCAGTTCTTC
NA,NA,TRBJ2-2,TRBV11-3,CASSFRVGTGELFF,TGTGCCAGCAGCTTCCGGGTCGGCACCGGGGAGCTGTTTTTT
TRBD2,NA,TRBJ2-1,TRBV10-1,CASSEGGVAYNEQFF,TGCGCCAGCAGTGAGGGGGGGGTAGCCTACAATGAGCAGTTCTTC
NA,NA,TRBJ1-2,TRBV5-1,CASSLQGGPNYGYTF,TGCGCCAGCAGCTTGCAAGGGGGTCCTAACTATGGCTACACCTTC
NA,NA,TRBJ2-7,TRBV5-1,CASSLARDSYEQYF,TGCGCCAGCAGCTTGGCGAGGGATTCCTACGAGCAGTACTTC
TRBD2,NA,TRBJ2-1,TRBV30,CAWSDLFREGTYNEQFF,TGTGCCTGGAGTGACCTATTTCGGGAGGGCACCTACAATGAGCAGTTCTTC
NA,NA,TRBJ2-3,TRBV25-1,CASSVAGTDTQYF,TGTGCCAGCAGTGTAGCGGGCACAGATACGCAGTATTTT
NA,NA,TRBJ1-6,TRBV28,CASSTPQGRNSPLHF,TGTGCCAGCAGTACCCCACAGGGCCGGAATTCACCCCTCCACTTT
TRBD2,once,TRBJ2-3,TRBV5-1,CASSPGLATSTDTQYF,TGCGCCAGCAGCCCGGGACTAGCGACTAGCACAGATACGCAGTATTTT
NA,NA,TRBJ2-5,TRBV5-1,CASSFSWGEQETQYF,TGCGCCAGCAGCTTTTCTTGGGGAGAGCAAGAGACCCAGTACTTC
TRBD2,NA,TRBJ2-1,TRBV7-2,CASSPTRITSGRGNEQFF,TGTGCCAGCAGCCCTACCCGCATTACTAGCGGAAGAGGCAATGAGCAGTTCTTC
TRBD2,NA,TRBJ2-7,TRBV5-4,CASSLDSGAFYEQYF,TGTGCCAGCAGCCTGGATAGCGGGGCGTTTTACGAGCAGTACTTC
TRBD1,NA,TRBJ2-7,TRBV6-1,CASSEERTGIYEQYF,TGTGCCAGCAGTGAAGAAAGGACAGGGATCTACGAGCAGTACTTC
TRBD2,NA,TRBJ2-3,TRBV7-9,CASSYSGSTDTQYF,TGTGCCAGCAGTTATAGCGGGAGCACAGATACGCAGTATTTT
NA,NA,TRBJ1-2,TRBV19,CASSPRISPLGRNYGYTF,TGTGCCAGTAGCCCTCGCATTAGTCCACTGGGGAGGAACTATGGCTACACCTTC
NA,NA,TRBJ1-4,TRBV18,CASSPSWGDNEKLFF,TGTGCCAGCTCCCCCTCCTGGGGCGACAATGAAAAACTGTTTTTT
TRBD1,NA,TRBJ1-3,TRBV30,CAWTTGQGNSVIYF,TGTGCCTGGACCACGGGACAGGGAAATAGTGTCATATATTTT
NA,NA,TRBJ2-3,TRBV9,CASSAGTTRIGGEGTDTQYF,TGTGCCAGCAGCGCCGGGACTACCCGGATAGGGGGTGAGGGCACAGATACGCAGTATTTT
NA,NA,TRBJ1-2,TRBV3-1/TRBV3-2,CASSQETTAINYGYTF,TGTGCCAGCAGCCAAGAGACAACGGCTATTAACTATGGCTACACCTTC
TRBD1,NA,TRBJ2-5,TRBV19,CASSPTDRGQKTQYF,TGTGCCAGTAGTCCAACGGACAGGGGGCAAAAGACCCAGTACTTC
TRBD1,once,TRBJ2-3,TRBV24-1,CATSDPGQGARTDTQYF,TGTGCCACCAGTGACCCGGGACAGGGGGCCCGCACAGATACGCAGTATTTT
TRBD2,NA,TRBJ2-5,TRBV5-4,CASSLAEGLAGWETQYF,TGTGCCAGCAGCTTGGCCGAGGGACTAGCGGGATGGGAGACCCAGTACTTC
TRBD1,NA,TRBJ2-1,TRBV5-4,CASSGDRGNSNEQFF,TGTGCCAGCAGCGGTGACAGGGGAAATAGCAATGAGCAGTTCTTC
TRBD1,NA,TRBJ2-5,TRBV5-4,CASSPGDRGRETQYF,TGTGCCAGCAGCCCCGGGGACAGGGGGCGGGAGACCCAGTACTTC
NA,NA,TRBJ2-7,TRBV6-1,CASSEVVTGAYEQYF,TGTGCCAGCAGTGAAGTCGTGACAGGCGCCTACGAGCAGTACTTC
TRBD1,NA,TRBJ1-1,TRBV10-1,CASSERTGKNTEAFF,TGCGCCAGCAGTGAACGGACAGGGAAGAACACTGAAGCTTTCTTT